These 27 T cell receptor beta chains were all obtained from the same sample, sequenced in a study of CD8 T cells in ankylosing spondylitis. Their cognate antigens are unknown. MiXCR was run by TCRdb on the 5' RACE reads, yielding one entry per CDR3 protein. The data contain about 220,000 distinct CDR3 sequences, about 6.7% of them singletons. General study points: Ankylosing spondylitis blood seemed to carry a telltale TCR beta motif made of eight or nine highly homologous variants.

Material for sequencing was blood, either unsorted or a sorted T cell fraction (not recorded which). These receptors all stem from a male donor with ankylosing spondylitis.

This clonotype was counted between two and nine times. The chain is built from TRBV9 and TRBJ1-1; D gene unclear. V was cut by 0 bases and J by 4 bases, with 7 bases left in between. Germline assignment: CDR1 SGDLS and CDR2 YYNGEE. The CDR3 has 13 amino acids. The CDR3 protein is CASSVGTRTEAFF. The CDR3 DNA reads TGTGCCAGCAGCGTAGGTACACGCACTGAAGCTTTCTTT.

At least ten counts were recorded for this clonotype. This chain joins TRBV15 and TRBJ2-1; D not certain. This CDR3 has 17 residues. The germline V and J ends were trimmed by 0 bases and 7 bases, with 19 bases remaining between them. The germline CDR1 and CDR2 sequences are LNHNV and YYDKDF (reference sequence). The CDR3 loop reads CATSRDPGRTMKNEQFF. CDR3 bases: TGTGCCACCAGCAGAGATCCGGGCAGGACGATGAAGAATGAGCAGTTCTTC.

This clonotype has a single count. It may be a read error: a sequence one base away is much more abundant. The J gene is TRBJ2-1, the V gene TRBV4-3, with a tentative D call TRBD2 (5 bases). CDR1 is LGHNA, CDR2 YSLEER, per germline. The CDR3 is 18 residues long. The CDR3 coding sequence is TGCGCCAGCGGCCAAGATCGGCCCAGAGGGCTATTCTACAATGAGCAGTTCTTC. Protein sequence: CASGQDRPRGLFYNEQFF.

This clonotype appeared a few times. The gene calls are TRBV12-3 or TRBV12-4 and TRBJ2-5; TRBD2 matches 8 bases. CDR3 length: 15 amino acids. The ends lost 2 bases at V and 4 bases at J; junction bases unmatched: 6. The CDR3 DNA reads TGTGCCAGCAGTTTACAGCGGGAGAGTAGAGAGACCCAGTACTTC. Encoded protein: CASSLQRESRETQYF.

This clonotype was recorded at least ten times. V is TRBV7-2 and J is TRBJ2-3; 9 bases are shared with TRBD2. The CDR3 consists of 16 residues. The V segment lost 5 bases and the J segment 2 bases; nucleotides outside the gene matches: 8. Germline CDR1 reads SGHTA; CDR2 reads FQGNSA. Here the CDR3 reads CASSPGLAPITDTQYF. The CDR3, as DNA: TGTGCCAGCAGCCCGGGACTAGCACCGATCACAGATACGCAGTATTTT.

The sample holds a few counts of this clonotype. The CDR3 spells CASSLTGEAYEQYF. As DNA, the CDR3 is TGTGCCAGCAGCCTAACAGGGGAGGCCTACGAGCAGTACTTC. The rearrangement joins TRBV6-1 to TRBJ2-7; a weak D match, TRBD1 (7 bases). The germline V gene has CDR1 MNHNS and CDR2 SASEGT. Between the trimmed V and J ends, which lost 6 bases and 2 bases, there was a span of 14 bases. This CDR3 contains 14 residues.

This clonotype was observed at least ten times. The rearrangement joins TRBV20-1 to TRBJ1-6; maybe TRBD1 (6 bases). V was clipped by 0 bases and J by 7 bases, with 13 bases between them. This CDR3 contains 15 residues. Germline CDR1 is DFQATT and CDR2 is SNEGSKA (reference sequence). The CDR3 bases are TGCAGTGCTAGAGACGGGGGCTTCGGGAATTCACCCCTCCACTTT. It specifies CSARDGGFGNSPLHF.

This clonotype was observed many times. The chain carries TRBV12-3 or TRBV12-4 and TRBJ1-1; 7 positions agree with TRBD1. The CDR3 extends over 14 amino acids. J gave up 4 bases and V 3 bases, and 5 bases lay outside the gene matches. The CDR3 sequence: CASSLTGTITEAFF. CDR3 bases: TGTGCCAGCAGTTTGACAGGGACAATCACTGAAGCTTTCTTT.

This clonotype has just a few counts. This rearrangement joins TRBV15 to TRBJ2-7; 8 bases match TRBD1. V lost 3 bases and J lost 4; bases outside the gene matches: 5. CDR1 and CDR2 (germline): LNHNV, YYDKDF (reference sequence). The CDR3 covers 14 residues. The CDR3 bases are TGTGCCACCAGCAGGTCAGGGGGCGTTTACGAGCAGTACTTC. This encodes CATSRSGGVYEQYF.

This clonotype was observed a few times. The V and J genes are TRBV20-1 and TRBJ2-1, with 11 nucleotides matching TRBD2. V shed 3 bases and J 4 bases; nucleotides not matched to a gene: 5. The CDR3 has 15 residues. Germline V gene data show CDR1 as DFQATT and CDR2 as SNEGSKA (reference sequence). For the CDR3, the DNA is TGCAGTGCTAGGGCCCTAGCGGGGGGTTACAATGAGCAGTTCTTC. As protein: CSARALAGGYNEQFF.

The chain has TRBV20-1 and TRBJ1-1; unclear D gene. This CDR3 region has 13 residues. Trimming took off 5 bases at V and 0 bases at J, with 10 bases between the two ends. Germline V gives CDR1 DFQATT, CDR2 SNEGSKA (reference sequence). The CDR3, as DNA: TGCAGTGCTCCCTGGGTGCTGAACACTGAAGCTTTCTTT. Residues: CSAPWVLNTEAFF.

This clonotype was counted only a few times. The chain has TRBV20-1 and TRBJ2-1; D is tentatively TRBD1 or TRBD2 (6 bases each). Looked up from germline, CDR1 is DFQATT and CDR2 is SNEGSKA (reference sequence). The CDR3 has 13 amino acids. Trimming stripped 3 bases from V and 6 bases from J, with 12 bases between. The CDR3: CSARGTGANEQFF. The CDR3 DNA is TGCAGTGCTAGGGGGACGGGGGCCAATGAGCAGTTCTTC.

This clonotype was seen a handful of times. The V call is TRBV9, the J call TRBJ2-1, with D possibly matching TRBD2 (7 bases). Trimming took 0 bases from V and 3 from J, leaving 16 bases between them. This CDR3 region has 17 residues. CDR1 is SGDLS and CDR2 is YYNGEE in the germline V gene. This chain's CDR3 is CASSVEQLRGGYNEQFF. CDR3 nucleotides: TGTGCCAGCAGCGTAGAACAGCTTAGGGGGGGCTACAATGAGCAGTTCTTC.

This clonotype was recorded at least ten times. Here the CDR3 DNA reads TGTGCCAGCAGTTACCCCCAGGACAGCACAGATACGCAGTATTTT. Protein: CASSYPQDSTDTQYF. The J gene is TRBJ2-3, the V gene TRBV6-2 or TRBV6-3; D not certain. The CDR3 extends over 15 amino acids. Germline CDR1 and CDR2: MNHEY and SVGEGT. V dropped 2 bases and J dropped 0 bases, with 9 bases sitting between them.

This clonotype was seen many times. This chain links TRBV6-5 with TRBJ1-2; the D is unclear. The CDR3 length is 14 residues. V gave up 2 bases and J gave up 0 bases, with 7 bases separating them. CDR1 is MNHEY and CDR2 is SVGAGI in the germline V gene. The CDR3 here is CASSYGGANYGYTF. Written as DNA, the CDR3 is TGTGCCAGCAGTTACGGCGGAGCTAACTATGGCTACACCTTC.

The rearrangement links TRBV5-6 to TRBJ2-5, with D possibly matching TRBD2 (5 bases). CDR1 is SGHDT, CDR2 YYEEEE, per germline. The germline V and J ends were trimmed by 0 bases and 2 bases, with 11 bases remaining between them. The CDR3 is made up of 15 amino acids. The DNA of the CDR3 is TGTGCCAGCAGCTTGGGGACTTACTGGCAAGAGACCCAGTACTTC. Translation gives CASSLGTYWQETQYF.

This clonotype was picked up a small number of times. The chain carries TRBV7-9 and TRBJ2-6; no reliable D call. Germline assignment: CDR1 SEHNR and CDR2 FQNEAQ (reference sequence). The V and J ends lost 5 bases and 1 base respectively, with 15 bases between them. The CDR3 covers 17 residues. The CDR3 coding sequence is TGTGCCAGCAGCGCGGTACGGTTAGAATCTGGGGCCAACGTCCTGACTTTC. This codes for CASSAVRLESGANVLTF.

This clonotype was seen at least ten times. The chain joins TRBV5-1 to TRBJ2-7; D is unresolved. CDR1 and CDR2 from the germline V gene are SGHRS and YFSETQ. The CDR3 extends over 14 amino acids. Deletions cut 4 bases from V and 5 bases from J, with 16 bases between. CDR3 residues: CASSTTTPGHEQYF. Written as DNA, the CDR3 is TGCGCCAGCAGCACGACGACTCCGGGCCACGAGCAGTACTTC.

In its sample, this clonotype was seen many times. The chain has TRBV12-3 or TRBV12-4 and TRBJ1-1, with D possibly TRBD1 on 5 matching bases. V lost 5 bases and J lost 1, with 11 bases in between. The CDR3 is made up of 14 amino acids. The CDR3 loop reads CASSGKGRNTEAFF. For the CDR3, the DNA is TGTGCCAGCAGTGGAAAGGGGCGGAACACTGAAGCTTTCTTT.

Note on this clonotype: Just one base apart from a much larger clone, this may be a read error. The chain recombines TRBV27 with TRBJ2-1, with a possible D match to TRBD2 (5 bases). The CDR3 loop spans 12 amino acids. Germline-derived CDR1 and CDR2 are MNHEY and SMNVEV (reference sequence). This CDR3 reads CASSLRESEQLF. The CDR3, as DNA: TGTGCCAGCAGTTTGAGGGAAAGTGAGCAGCTCTTC.

The table lists this clonotype with many counts. The CDR3 loop is CASSQFPGNYGYTF. DNA for the CDR3: TGTGCCAGCAGCCAGTTCCCAGGGAACTATGGCTACACCTTC. The chain is built from TRBV3-1 and TRBJ1-2; tentative D call: TRBD1 (5 bases). Trimming shortened V by 3 bases and J by 2 bases, and 10 bases separated the two germline ends. The CDR3 covers 14 residues. Per the germline V gene, CDR1 is LGHDT and CDR2 is YNNKEL (reference sequence).

The J gene is TRBJ1-6, the V gene TRBV4-3, with a tentative D call TRBD1 (5 bases). Germline lookup yields CDR1 LGHNA and CDR2 YSLEER. The germline V and J ends were trimmed by 3 bases and 6 bases, with 18 bases remaining between them. This CDR3 region has 17 residues. The CDR3 nucleotides are TGCGCCAGCAGCCACCTCCTCGGGGGTAGGGGTAATTCACCCCTCCACTTT. It is translated as CASSHLLGGRGNSPLHF.

The chain couples TRBV29-1 to TRBJ2-1; 11 bases align to TRBD1. The CDR3 covers 14 residues. V trimming: 1 base; J trimming: 8 bases; junction bases outside the gene matches: 4. CDR1 SQVTM and CDR2 ANQGSEA come from the germline V gene. The CDR3 DNA is TGCAGCGTTGAAGTCTGGACAGGGGGCGATGAGCAGTTCTTC. It yields the protein CSVEVWTGGDEQFF.

This clonotype was recorded at least ten times. The rearrangement links TRBV5-1 to TRBJ2-1; D is undetermined. CDR1 is SGHRS and CDR2 is YFSETQ in the germline V gene. V was shortened by 7 bases and J by 7 bases, with 9 bases between the two germline ends. The CDR3 sequence is 11 residues long. CDR3 in DNA: TGCGCCAGCGGAATGCCTAATGAGCAGTTCTTC. This translates into CASGMPNEQFF.

This clonotype was observed many times. The chain combines TRBV4-1 with TRBJ1-5; D is uncertain. With 0 bases removed from V and 7 bases from J, the gap between germline ends came to 4 bases. CDR3 length equals 12 residues. Germline V lookup: CDR1 MGHRA, CDR2 YSYEKL. The CDR3 loop reads CASSQDDQPQHF. CDR3 DNA sequence: TGCGCCAGCAGCCAAGATGACCAGCCCCAGCATTTT.

A word on this clonotype: Lacking the conserved final phenylalanine or tryptophan, this CDR3 likely reflects a read error. The chain combines TRBV20-1 with TRBJ2-7; 7 nucleotides line up with TRBD2. The CDR3 spans 14 residues. Germline-derived CDR1 and CDR2 are DFQATT and SNEGSKA (reference sequence). V lost 3 bases and J lost 2; bases outside the gene matches: 7. CDR3 bases: TGCAGTGCTAGCCCTTTCCGGGAGGCCTACGAGCAGTACTTA. This translates into CSASPFREAYEQYL.

This clonotype was counted only a few times. The chain couples TRBV20-1 to TRBJ2-2; the match to TRBD2 covers 10 bases. There are 18 residues in the CDR3. V was clipped by 3 bases and J by 1 base; unmatched bases: 11. Germline V gene sequence: CDR1 DFQATT, CDR2 SNEGSKA (reference sequence). The CDR3 loop reads CSARKGLAGDQNTGELFF. Here the CDR3 DNA reads TGCAGTGCTAGGAAGGGGCTAGCGGGAGATCAGAACACCGGGGAGCTGTTTTTT.